A single T cell receptor beta chain is shown here with its context. This clonotype was observed many times. What antigen it recognizes has not been identified. Nothing much larger sits one base from this clone, and base qualities are not available. These data come from a study of CD8+CD57+ T cells in acquired aplastic anemia (dated by TCRdb to about 2018). In terms of the full investigation: On average, sorted CD4+ and CD8+ cells yielded roughly 3.4 ug of extracted DNA, with a range of roughly 0.18 to 30 ug. A CD8+CD57+ expansion meant a frequency higher than the mean frequency seen in healthy subjects. The paper's findings and limits, for the study overall: No significant difference in CD8+ Simpson's diversity was found between patients and healthy controls (P=0.060). Roughly 30 CD8+ CDR3 sequences were shared between patients and controls but appeared highly expressed in patients and within their immunodominant clones.

Genomic DNA served as template for TCR beta VDJ combination and CDR3 sequence profiling. An Illumina HiSeq 2000 was used for TCR repertoire sequencing. From the authors' description of their analysis: Repertoires were assessed using TRBV/TRBJ rearrangement plots, CDR3 size and DJ length profiles, and Simpson's diversity index. The immunodominant clone was defined as the most abundant DNA sequence in deep sequencing data. CDR3 amino acid sequences were screened for sharing across subjects and were compared with published repertoires and the VDJdb database. TCRdb redid the processing of the public reads, applying fastp at Q25 and MiXCR, and retained in-frame beta chains. Rows are unified per CDR3 protein, each entry keeping the most common DNA and genes. The V and J calls here are based on TCRdb, not the publication. Present in this sample are a few hundred thousand distinct CDR3 sequences, around 30% of which were seen just once. The ten largest clones add up to less than 0.85% of the sample.

Patients chosen for sequencing had shown expansion of CD8+CD57+ cells by flow cytometry. Every patient had a diagnosis of severe acquired aplastic anemia based on International Study of Aplastic Anemia and Agranulocytosis and Camitta criteria. No patient had received any therapy when blood was sampled. In this study, sorted CD4+ and CD8+ T cells from the blood of healthy subjects and of severe aplastic anemia patients had their TCR repertoires deep-sequenced. Patients were enrolled in the USA under clinicaltrials.gov protocols 00001620, 01623167, 00001397, 00071045, 00081523 and 00961064. Ficoll-Paque density gradient centrifugation was used to isolate peripheral blood mononuclear cells. Before DNA extraction, CD4+ and CD8+ T cells were sorted by FACS or by magnetic beads. The CDR3 spans 14 residues, from the cysteine through the phenylalanine. Of all the DNA, just the CDR3 is kept, 42 bases in frame from base 1. Between the V and J ends, shortened by 5 bases and 6 bases respectively, the junction contains 17 bases. Via the germline V gene, CDR1 is SGHTA and CDR2 FQGTGA.

The chain is made from TRBV7-3 and TRBJ2-7; there is no confident call for the D gene. Specimen: sorted CD4+, CD8+, or CD8+CD57+ T cells (not recorded which) from PBMCs. The source of this sequence is a human donor with aplastic anemia. The DNA sequence is given as TGTGCCAGCAGCCGTTTCGGTACTCCCGGCGAGCAGTACTTC. Translated, it gives CASSRFGTPGEQYF.